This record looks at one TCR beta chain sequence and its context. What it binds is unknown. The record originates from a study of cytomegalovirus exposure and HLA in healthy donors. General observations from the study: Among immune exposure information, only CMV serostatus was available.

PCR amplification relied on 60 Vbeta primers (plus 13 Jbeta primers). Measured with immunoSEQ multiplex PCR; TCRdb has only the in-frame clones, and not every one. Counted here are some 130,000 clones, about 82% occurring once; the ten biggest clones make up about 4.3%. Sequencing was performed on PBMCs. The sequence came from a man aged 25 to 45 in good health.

Here the CDR3 reads CASSLPTVTYEQYF. CDR3 bases: TGTGCCAGCAGTTTACCGACAGTGACCTACGAGCAGTACTTC. V and J are TRBV28 and TRBJ2-5; D is possibly TRBD1 (5 bases). The J call may be wrong; the DNA end is better matched by TRBJ2-7. This CDR3 has 14 residues. The germline V gene encodes CDR1 MDHEN and CDR2 SYDVKM.